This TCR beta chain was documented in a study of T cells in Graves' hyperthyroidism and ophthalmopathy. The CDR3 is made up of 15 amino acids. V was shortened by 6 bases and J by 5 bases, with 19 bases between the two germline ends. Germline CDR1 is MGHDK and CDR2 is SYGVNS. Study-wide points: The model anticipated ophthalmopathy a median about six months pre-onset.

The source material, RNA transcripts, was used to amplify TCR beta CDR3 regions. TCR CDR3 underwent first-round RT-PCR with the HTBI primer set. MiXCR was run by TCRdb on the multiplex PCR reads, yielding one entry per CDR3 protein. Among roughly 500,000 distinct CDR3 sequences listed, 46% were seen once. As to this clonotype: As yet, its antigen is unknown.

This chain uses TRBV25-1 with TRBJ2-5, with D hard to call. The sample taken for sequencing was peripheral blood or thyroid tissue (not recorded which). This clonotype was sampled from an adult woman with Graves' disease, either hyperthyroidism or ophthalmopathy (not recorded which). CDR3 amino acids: CASSPGQAQSETQYF. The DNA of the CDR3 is TGTGCCAGCAGCCCTGGTCAGGCACAGTCGGAGACCCAGTACTTC.